This T cell receptor beta chain was observed in a study of cytomegalovirus exposure and HLA in healthy donors (dated by TCRdb to about 2017). In terms of the full investigation: In an earlier analysis of 587 of the donors, about 260 Gb of sequence data and 117 million unique TCR beta sequences from roughly 180 million T cells were reported. Genome-wide SNP genotypes for about 65% of the roughly 670 donors were used in a later genetic analysis, which treated that subset as a discovery cohort. To predict cytomegalovirus infection status, the study brought together high-throughput TCR immunosequencing, statistical association of individual TCRs with disease status, and machine learning. Class I and class II HLA loci were covered by the typing at four-digit resolution. The genetic ancestry cluster associated with self-reported Caucasian donors included 81% of the 300 to 400 genotyped donors. Alongside the repertoire data, information on donor age, sex, ethnicity and CMV serostatus was compiled. Rather than using new phenotypic data, the later analysis identified candidate immune exposures from TCR beta sequences and from how often those sequences occurred across donors. An early release covering roughly 580 HLA-typed donors comprised approximately 300 gigabases of sequencing data and about 90 million unique TCR sequences. The number of donors typed differed by locus, with roughly 620-630 for A, B, C, DRB1 and DQB1, around 500 for DQA1, 600 to 610 for DPA1, and approximately 470 for DPB1. An earlier analysis of 500 to 750 of the donors applied high-throughput TCR beta sequencing to assess whether each TCR beta V gene segment acted as functional or pseudogenic. To study patterns of TCR occurrence, a later analysis re-analyzed previously published TCR beta repertoires from 650 to 750 donors and added high-resolution HLA genotyping. Among some 400 genotyped donors of the cohort, an average of around 250,000 unique TCR beta nucleotide sequences was sequenced per donor, of which about 18% were non-productive. In addition to the first cohort of about 650 subjects, a separate validation cohort of approximately 130 different subjects was used. Five DR-DQ haplotypes were treated as single units for association and clustering because of strong linkage in the cohort. The aim of the study was to test whether cataloging public T cell receptors could identify signatures of past pathogen exposure. The study used immunosequencing to profile the T cell repertoires of about 670 subjects and linked those repertoires to cytomegalovirus serostatus. All discovery cohort repertoires had been generated on a single sequencing platform. Here is what the overall study found, with its caveats: Compared with the 666-donor mean, donors in an Asian-associated ancestry cluster had fewer N-insertions in productive TCRs, according to a later genetic analysis. According to a later analysis, parvovirus B19, influenza, CMV and Epstein-Barr virus appeared linked to several top co-occurrence clusters. In vitro tests confirmed that a few of the cytomegalovirus-associated TCR beta chains recognize cytomegalovirus antigens. Because counts were too low, more than 15 rarely observed V segments, including chromosome 9 orphons, were excluded from the earlier analysis of 587 of the donors. Roughly uniform sequencing depth across donors was assumed in presence/absence analyses, although this assumption may not hold. The sequencing pipeline was judged likely to have produced a cluster of highly shared sequence variants as a technical artifact. In a later analysis, TCR association rates were found to vary across HLA loci, with the most associated TCRs seen for DRB1 alleles and the fewest for HLA-C alleles. When HLA alleles, especially DR and DQ, strongly co-occurred, attributing TCR associations to individual alleles was difficult. According to a later analysis, most CMV-associated TCR beta chains appeared to be HLA-restricted, and the HLA associations seemed to be driven largely by CMV exposure. Across donors, most TCR sequences were observed very rarely, whereas some public TCRs were present in many individuals. Because some donors lacked HLA typing at each locus, the association tests relied only on the typed subset. In an earlier analysis of about 600 of the donors, most TCR beta V segments appeared in productive rearrangements about 90% or about 30% of the time, broadly matching IMGT annotations. An association between a missense DCLRE1C variant and V-gene and J-gene trimming of TCR beta chains was found in a later genetic analysis and replicated in an independent cohort. Linkage disequilibrium might explain the correlated functional status among segregating V segments, but an unknown experimental factor could not be ruled out. Immune exposure information for the cohort was limited to CMV serostatus. Some IMGT-functional V segments, including TRBV6-2 and TRBV6-3, could not be distinguished by the 87-base-pair reads and were therefore excluded. A further reported finding was that TCR beta sequences accurately predicted the HLA-A and HLA-B alleles for most subjects in the first cohort. In the study, approximately 160 TCR beta chains were listed as associated with cytomegalovirus. The authors suggested that the approach could potentially be generalized to other disease states and immunological phenotypes. Compared with equally common non-associated chains, HLA-associated TCR beta chains in a later analysis were more clonally expanded and had lower generation probabilities. The cohort was sequenced for TCR beta chains only, and without alpha or paired-chain data the features that could be detected were limited. Cytomegalovirus status was reported to be diagnosed by the classifier with high specificity and sensitivity in both the original and validation cohorts. In a later analysis, some 17,000 TCR beta sequences were associated with specific HLA alleles at a false discovery rate of 0.05.

From its cysteine to its phenylalanine, the CDR3 spans 14 amino acids. Left in the record is the CDR3 DNA by itself, 42 bases read in frame from the first base. CDR1 is given as MRHNA and CDR2 as SNTAGT, both from the germline V gene. V has 3 bases trimmed and J has 10 bases trimmed; junction bases matching no gene number 8. The cohort comprised under 700 healthy bone marrow donors. At the time of sampling, every cohort member was nominally healthy, though immune exposures that went unrecorded were likely present. The donor tested CMV seropositive, placing the donor among the roughly 300 seropositive members of the cohort. A peripheral blood sample was collected from each donor, and TCR beta sequencing was performed on peripheral blood mononuclear cells. Genomic DNA was extracted from the blood cell samples with the Qiagen DNeasy Blood Extraction Kit. The library came from the immunoSEQ multiplex PCR assay. A mixture of 60 forward primers for TCR Vbeta segments and 13 reverse primers for TCR Jbeta segments was used in the multiplex PCR. A multiplex PCR assay on genomic DNA amplified the CDR3 region of rearranged TCR beta genes. On the Illumina HiSeq System, the amplified TCR beta libraries were sequenced as 87-base-pair reads. The study's own analysis went as follows. In a later analysis, tens of millions of unique TCR beta chains were counted across the roughly 610 repertoires, and roughly 11 million of these chains were shared by at least two donors. A nearest-neighbor algorithm error-corrected the raw reads and collapsed the reads into unique sequences, merging closely related sequences to remove PCR and sequencing errors. To assign V, D and J gene segments, CDR3 sequences were aligned to IMGT reference sequences. For a sequence to be retained, a match of at least six nucleotides to both a V gene segment and a J gene segment was required. Rearrangements were classified as productive when the CDR3 lacked stop codons and remained in frame with V and J, and all other rearrangements were classified as non-productive. Following IMGT convention, CDR3 was defined as the stretch from the second conserved V-encoded cysteine up to the conserved J-encoded phenylalanine. In an earlier analysis of around 600 of the donors, sequences lacking an unambiguous match to a single V gene segment were excluded. In an earlier analysis of some 590 of the donors, a V segment was called functional when productive rearrangements were above 56.7%, and segregating when the standard deviation between donors exceeded 5%. A statistical classification framework was built for diagnosing cytomegalovirus status from the catalog of TCR beta chain sequences. V and J gene assignment, in a later analysis, came from comparing TCR nucleotide sequences with IMGT/GENE-DB human TR gene sequences. A later analysis assigned CDR3 sequences and most-parsimonious VDJ recombination scenarios with the TCRdist pipeline. A later analysis defined each TCR beta chain by its CDR3 amino acid sequence plus V-gene family, and excluded reads lacking a unique V-gene family. A later analysis removed 550 to 700 highly shared, low-generation-probability nucleotide sequences to deal with suspected cross-contamination and a sequencing artifact. A later analysis calculated a clonal expansion index for each public chain from normalized within-repertoire ranks of inferred template counts. In a later analysis, generation probabilities were computed with a VDJ recombination model fitted to out-of-frame rearrangements, and the resulting probabilities were checked against IGoR. A later analysis scored TCR-TCR, TCR-HLA and TCR-CMV co-occurrence with hypergeometric tests, applying a repertoire-size bias correction to TCR pairs. To estimate false discovery rates, a later analysis permuted the HLA or CMV assignments 20 times. In a later analysis, co-occurring TCRs were grouped using DBSCAN, and TCRdist sequence similarity was added for clustering within HLA-allele-positive subsets. Repertoires with fewer than 30,000 or more than 120,000 public chains, plus five repertoires with anomalous nucleotide sharing, were excluded from co-occurrence clustering. TCRdb took this table from immuneACCESS and kept in-frame rearrangements with V and J called. Such tables lack part of the clones; where checked against another copy, unresolved V genes explain under half of the gap, and the rest is unexplained. V, J and clone size are those of that table, while D and trimming were read from the DNA. The sample contains some 130,000 clones, around 80% of them found a single time. Around 6.3% of the sample lies in the top ten.

This clone was detected only a few times. The specificity of this receptor is unknown. Per-nucleotide qualities are absent, and no much larger clonotype sits a single base away. The sequenced material came from PBMCs. This receptor was taken from a man aged 40-49 years in good health and CMV-seropositive. The chain couples TRBV6-4 to TRBJ2-1; 8 central nucleotides agree with TRBD2. This receptor carries the CDR3 CASSDREGPGEQFF. The DNA sequence follows: TGTGCCAGCAGTGATCGGGAGGGCCCGGGGGAGCAGTTCTTC.